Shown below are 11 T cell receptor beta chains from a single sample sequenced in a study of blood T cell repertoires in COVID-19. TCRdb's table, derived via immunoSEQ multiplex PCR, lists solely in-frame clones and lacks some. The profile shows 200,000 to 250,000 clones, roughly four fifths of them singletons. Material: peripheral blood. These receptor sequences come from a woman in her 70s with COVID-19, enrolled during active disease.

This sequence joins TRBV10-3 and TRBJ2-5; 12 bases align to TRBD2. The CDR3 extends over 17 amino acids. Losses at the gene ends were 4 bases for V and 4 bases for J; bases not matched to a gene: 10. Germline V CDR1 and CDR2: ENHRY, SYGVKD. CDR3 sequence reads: CAISAASGRAVGETQYF. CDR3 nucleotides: TGTGCCATCAGTGCGGCTAGCGGGAGGGCCGTTGGAGAGACCCAGTACTTC.

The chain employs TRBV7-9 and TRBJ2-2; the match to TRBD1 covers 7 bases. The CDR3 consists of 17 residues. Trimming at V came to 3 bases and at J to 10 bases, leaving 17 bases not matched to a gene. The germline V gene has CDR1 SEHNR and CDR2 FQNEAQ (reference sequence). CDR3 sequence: CASSFGLETGTRKELFF. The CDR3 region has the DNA TGTGCCAGCAGCTTCGGGTTGGAGACAGGGACCCGAAAGGAGCTGTTTTTT.

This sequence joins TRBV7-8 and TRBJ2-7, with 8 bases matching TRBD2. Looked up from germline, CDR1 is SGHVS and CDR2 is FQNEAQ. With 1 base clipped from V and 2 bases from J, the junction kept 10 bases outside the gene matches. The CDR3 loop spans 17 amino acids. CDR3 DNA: TGTGCCAGCAGCTTAGGGCGATTCGAGCGGGAGACCTACGAGCAGTACTTC. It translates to CASSLGRFERETYEQYF.

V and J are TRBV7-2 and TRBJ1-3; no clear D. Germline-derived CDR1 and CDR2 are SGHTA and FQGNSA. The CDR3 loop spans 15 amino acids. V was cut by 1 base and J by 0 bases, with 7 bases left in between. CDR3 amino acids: CASSLGGVSGNTIYF. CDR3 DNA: TGTGCCAGCAGCTTAGGCGGGGTCTCTGGAAACACCATATATTTT.

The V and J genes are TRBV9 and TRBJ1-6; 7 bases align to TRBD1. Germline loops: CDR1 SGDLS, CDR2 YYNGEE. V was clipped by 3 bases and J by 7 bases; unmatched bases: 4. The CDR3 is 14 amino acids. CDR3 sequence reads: CASSAGTANSPLHF. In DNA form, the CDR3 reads TGTGCCAGCAGCGCGGGGACAGCCAATTCACCCCTCCACTTT.

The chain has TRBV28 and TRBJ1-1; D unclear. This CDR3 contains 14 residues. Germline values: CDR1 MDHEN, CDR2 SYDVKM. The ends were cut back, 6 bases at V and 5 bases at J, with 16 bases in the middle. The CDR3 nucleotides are TGTGCCAGCAGCCCAGCGGGCAGCTGGACTGAAGCTTTCTTT. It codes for CASSPAGSWTEAFF.

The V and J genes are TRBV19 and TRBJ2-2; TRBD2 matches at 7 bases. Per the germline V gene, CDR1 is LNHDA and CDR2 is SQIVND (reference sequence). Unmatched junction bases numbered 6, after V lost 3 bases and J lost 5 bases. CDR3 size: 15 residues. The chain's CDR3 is CASSIGGSWTGELFF. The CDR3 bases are TGTGCCAGTAGTATCGGCGGGAGTTGGACCGGGGAGCTGTTTTTT.

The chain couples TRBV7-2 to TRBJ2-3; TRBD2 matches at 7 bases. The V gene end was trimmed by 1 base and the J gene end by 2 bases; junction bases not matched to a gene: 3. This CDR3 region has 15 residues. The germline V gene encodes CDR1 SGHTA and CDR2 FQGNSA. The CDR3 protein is CASSLGGGYTDTQYF. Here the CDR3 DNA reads TGTGCCAGCAGCTTAGGGGGGGGTTACACAGATACGCAGTATTTT. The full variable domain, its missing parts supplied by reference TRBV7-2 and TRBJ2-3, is GAGVSQSPSNKVTEKGKDVELRCDPISGHTALYWYRQSLGQGLEFLIYFQGNSAPDKSGLPSDRFSAERTGGSVSTLTIQRTQQEDSAVYLCASSLGGGYTDTQYFGPGTRLTVL.

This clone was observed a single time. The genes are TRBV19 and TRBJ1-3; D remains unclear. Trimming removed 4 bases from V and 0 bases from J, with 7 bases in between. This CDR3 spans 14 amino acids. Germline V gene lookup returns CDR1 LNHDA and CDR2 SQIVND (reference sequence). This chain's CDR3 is CASSRAYSGNTIYF. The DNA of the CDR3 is TGTGCCAGTAGTAGGGCGTACTCTGGAAACACCATATATTTT.

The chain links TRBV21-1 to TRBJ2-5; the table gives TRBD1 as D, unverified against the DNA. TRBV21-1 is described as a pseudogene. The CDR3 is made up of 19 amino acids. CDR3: CASSKGPPGTGGLEETQYF. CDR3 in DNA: TGTGCCAGCAGCAAAGGTCCCCCGGGGACAGGGGGCCTTGAAGAGACCCAGTACTTC.

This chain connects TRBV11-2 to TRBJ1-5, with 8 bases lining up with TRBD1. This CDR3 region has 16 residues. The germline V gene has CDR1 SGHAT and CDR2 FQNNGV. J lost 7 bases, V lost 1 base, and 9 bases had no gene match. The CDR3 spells CASSLAGQVGPQPQHF. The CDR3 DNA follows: TGTGCCAGCAGCTTAGCGGGACAGGTGGGCCCCCAGCCCCAGCATTTT.